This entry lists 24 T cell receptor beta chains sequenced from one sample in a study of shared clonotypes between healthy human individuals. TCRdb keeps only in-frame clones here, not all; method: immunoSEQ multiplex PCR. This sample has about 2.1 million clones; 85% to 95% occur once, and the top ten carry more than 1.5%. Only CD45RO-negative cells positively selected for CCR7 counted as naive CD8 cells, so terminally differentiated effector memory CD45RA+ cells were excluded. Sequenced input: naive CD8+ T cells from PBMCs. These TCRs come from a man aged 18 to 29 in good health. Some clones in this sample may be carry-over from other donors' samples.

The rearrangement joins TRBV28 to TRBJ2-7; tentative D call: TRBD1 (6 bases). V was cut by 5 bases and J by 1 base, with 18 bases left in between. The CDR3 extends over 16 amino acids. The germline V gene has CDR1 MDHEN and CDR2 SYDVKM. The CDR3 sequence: CASSPYRARQSYEQYF. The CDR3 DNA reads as TGTGCCAGCAGTCCATACAGGGCCCGTCAGTCCTACGAGCAGTACTTC.

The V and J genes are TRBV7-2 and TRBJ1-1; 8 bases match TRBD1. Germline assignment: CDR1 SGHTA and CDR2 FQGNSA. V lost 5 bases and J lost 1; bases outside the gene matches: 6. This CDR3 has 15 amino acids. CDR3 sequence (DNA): TGTGCCAGCAGCCCAAGTGGGACAGGGAACACTGAAGCTTTCTTT. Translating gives CASSPSGTGNTEAFF.

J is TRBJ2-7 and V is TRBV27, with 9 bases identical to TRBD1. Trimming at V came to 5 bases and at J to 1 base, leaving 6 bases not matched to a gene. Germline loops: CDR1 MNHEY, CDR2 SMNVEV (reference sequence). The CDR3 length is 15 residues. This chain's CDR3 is CASSQPGTGSYEQYF. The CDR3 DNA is TGTGCCAGCAGTCAACCCGGGACAGGGTCCTACGAGCAGTACTTC.

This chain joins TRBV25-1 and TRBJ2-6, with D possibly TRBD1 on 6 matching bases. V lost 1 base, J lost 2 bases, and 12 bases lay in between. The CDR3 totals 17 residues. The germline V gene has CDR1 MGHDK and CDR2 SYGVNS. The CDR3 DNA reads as TGTGCCAGCAGTGAATTTGGGGGCTCTACTGGGGCCAACGTCCTGACTTTC. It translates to CASSEFGGSTGANVLTF.

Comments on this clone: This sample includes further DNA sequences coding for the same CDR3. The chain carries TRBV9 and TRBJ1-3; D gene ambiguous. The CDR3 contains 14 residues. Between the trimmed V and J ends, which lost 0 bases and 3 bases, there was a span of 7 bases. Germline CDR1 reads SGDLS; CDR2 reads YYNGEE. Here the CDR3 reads CASSVGDFGNTIYF. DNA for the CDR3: TGTGCCAGCAGCGTAGGGGATTTTGGAAACACCATATATTTT.

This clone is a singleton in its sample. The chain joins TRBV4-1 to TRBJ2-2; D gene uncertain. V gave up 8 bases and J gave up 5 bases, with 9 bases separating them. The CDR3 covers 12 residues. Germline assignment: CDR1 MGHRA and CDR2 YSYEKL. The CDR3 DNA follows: TGCGCCAGCGCTCCCCTGACCGGGGAGCTGTTTTTT. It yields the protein CASAPLTGELFF.

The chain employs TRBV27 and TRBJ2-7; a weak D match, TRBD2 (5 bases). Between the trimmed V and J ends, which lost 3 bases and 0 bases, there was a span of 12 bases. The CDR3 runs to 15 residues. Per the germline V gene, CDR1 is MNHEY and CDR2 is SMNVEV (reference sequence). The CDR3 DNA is TGTGCCAGCAGTTTCGATACGGGAACCTCCTACGAGCAGTACTTC. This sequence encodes CASSFDTGTSYEQYF.

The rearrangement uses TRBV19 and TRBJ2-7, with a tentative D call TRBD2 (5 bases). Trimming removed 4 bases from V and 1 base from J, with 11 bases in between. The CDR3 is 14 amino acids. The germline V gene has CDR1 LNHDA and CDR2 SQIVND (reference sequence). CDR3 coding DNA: TGTGCCAGTAGTACCCCAAGGGAGTCCTACGAGCAGTACTTC. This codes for CASSTPRESYEQYF.

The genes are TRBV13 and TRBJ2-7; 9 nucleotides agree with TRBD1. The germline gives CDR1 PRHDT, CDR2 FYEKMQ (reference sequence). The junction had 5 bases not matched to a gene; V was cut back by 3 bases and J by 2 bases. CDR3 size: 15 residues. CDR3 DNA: TGTGCCAGCAGCTTGGAGGGGACAGGGCCCTACGAGCAGTACTTC. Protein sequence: CASSLEGTGPYEQYF.

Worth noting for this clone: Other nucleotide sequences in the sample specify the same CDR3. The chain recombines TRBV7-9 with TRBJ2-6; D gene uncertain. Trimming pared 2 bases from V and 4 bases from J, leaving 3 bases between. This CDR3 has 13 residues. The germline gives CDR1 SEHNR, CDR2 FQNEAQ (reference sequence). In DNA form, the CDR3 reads TGTGCCAGCAGCTTACCCGGGGCCAACGTCCTGACTTTC. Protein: CASSLPGANVLTF.

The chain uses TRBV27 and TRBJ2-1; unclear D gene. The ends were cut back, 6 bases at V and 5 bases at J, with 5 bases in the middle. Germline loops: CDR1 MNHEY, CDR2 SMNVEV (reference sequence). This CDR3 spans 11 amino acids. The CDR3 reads CASSWDNEQFF. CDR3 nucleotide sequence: TGTGCCAGCAGCTGGGACAATGAGCAGTTCTTC.

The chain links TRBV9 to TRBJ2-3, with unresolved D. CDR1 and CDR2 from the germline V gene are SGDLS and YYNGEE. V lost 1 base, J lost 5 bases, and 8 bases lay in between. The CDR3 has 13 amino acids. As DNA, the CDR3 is TGTGCCAGCAGCGTAAGTCACAGAGATACGCAGTATTTT. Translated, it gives CASSVSHRDTQYF.

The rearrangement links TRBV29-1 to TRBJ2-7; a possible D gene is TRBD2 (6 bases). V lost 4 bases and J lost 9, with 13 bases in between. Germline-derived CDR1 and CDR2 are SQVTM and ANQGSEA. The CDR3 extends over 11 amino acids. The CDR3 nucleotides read TGCAGCGTTGTTGCCCTGGGGGGGCAGTACTTC. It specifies CSVVALGGQYF.

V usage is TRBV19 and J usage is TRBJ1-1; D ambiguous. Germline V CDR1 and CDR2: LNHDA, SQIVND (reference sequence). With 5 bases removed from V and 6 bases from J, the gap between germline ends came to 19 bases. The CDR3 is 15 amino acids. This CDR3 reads CASSPPVEKRAEAFF. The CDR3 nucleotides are TGTGCCAGTAGTCCCCCCGTCGAGAAAAGGGCTGAAGCTTTCTTT.

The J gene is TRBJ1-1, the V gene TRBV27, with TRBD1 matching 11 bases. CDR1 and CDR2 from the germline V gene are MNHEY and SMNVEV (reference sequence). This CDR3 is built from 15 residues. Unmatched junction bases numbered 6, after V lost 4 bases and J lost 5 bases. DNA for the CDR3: TGTGCCAGCAGTTCGGGACAGGGGGTTCGTACTGAAGCTTTCTTT. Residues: CASSSGQGVRTEAFF.

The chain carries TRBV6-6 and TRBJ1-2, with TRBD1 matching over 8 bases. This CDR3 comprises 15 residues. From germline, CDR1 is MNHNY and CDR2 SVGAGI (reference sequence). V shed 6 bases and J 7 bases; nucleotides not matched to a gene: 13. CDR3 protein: CASRPVQGVNRGYTF. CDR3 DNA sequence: TGTGCCAGCAGGCCAGTACAGGGGGTTAATCGTGGCTACACCTTC.

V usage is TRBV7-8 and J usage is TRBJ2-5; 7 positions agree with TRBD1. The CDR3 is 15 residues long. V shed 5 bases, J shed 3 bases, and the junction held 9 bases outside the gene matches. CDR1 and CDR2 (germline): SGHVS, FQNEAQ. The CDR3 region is CASSTRQGEEETQYF. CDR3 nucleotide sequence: TGTGCCAGCAGCACCCGACAGGGCGAGGAAGAGACCCAGTACTTC.

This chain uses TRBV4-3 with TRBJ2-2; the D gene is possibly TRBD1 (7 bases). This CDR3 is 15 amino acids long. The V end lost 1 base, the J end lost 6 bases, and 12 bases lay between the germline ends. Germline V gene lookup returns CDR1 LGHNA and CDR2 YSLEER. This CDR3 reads CASSQGGGGAGELFF. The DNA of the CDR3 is TGCGCCAGCAGCCAAGGTGGAGGGGGCGCCGGGGAGCTGTTTTTT.

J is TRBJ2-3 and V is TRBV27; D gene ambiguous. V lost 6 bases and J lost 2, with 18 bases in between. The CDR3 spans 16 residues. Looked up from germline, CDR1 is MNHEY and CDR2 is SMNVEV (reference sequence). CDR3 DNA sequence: TGTGCCAGCAGAACTCAGTCCCCCCTAACCACAGATACGCAGTATTTT. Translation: CASRTQSPLTTDTQYF.

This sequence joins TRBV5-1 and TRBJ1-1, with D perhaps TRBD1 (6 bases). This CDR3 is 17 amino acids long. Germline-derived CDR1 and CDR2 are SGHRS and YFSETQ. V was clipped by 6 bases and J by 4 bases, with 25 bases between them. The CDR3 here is CASTWRGAGRRATEAFF. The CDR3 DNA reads TGCGCCAGCACGTGGCGGGGGGCTGGACGCCGGGCCACTGAAGCTTTCTTT.

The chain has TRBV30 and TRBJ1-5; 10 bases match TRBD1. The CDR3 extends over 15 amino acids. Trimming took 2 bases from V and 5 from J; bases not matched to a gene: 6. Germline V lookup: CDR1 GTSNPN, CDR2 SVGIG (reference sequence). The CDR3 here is CAWSKGTGVHQPQHF. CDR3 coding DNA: TGTGCCTGGAGTAAGGGGACAGGGGTACATCAGCCCCAGCATTTT.

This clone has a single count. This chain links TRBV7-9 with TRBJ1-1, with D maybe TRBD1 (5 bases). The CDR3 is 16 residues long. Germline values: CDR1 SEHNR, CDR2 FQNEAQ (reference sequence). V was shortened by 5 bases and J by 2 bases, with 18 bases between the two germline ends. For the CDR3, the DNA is TGTGCCAGCAGCCACCGCGCGGGGCTACCAAACACTGAAGCTTTCTTT. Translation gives CASSHRAGLPNTEAFF.

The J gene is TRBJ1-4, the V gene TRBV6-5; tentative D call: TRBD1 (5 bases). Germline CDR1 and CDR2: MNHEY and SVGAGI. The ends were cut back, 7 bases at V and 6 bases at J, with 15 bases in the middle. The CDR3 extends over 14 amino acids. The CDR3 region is CASTPGMGDEKLFF. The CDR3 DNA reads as TGTGCCAGCACCCCCGGGATGGGGGATGAAAAACTGTTTTTT.

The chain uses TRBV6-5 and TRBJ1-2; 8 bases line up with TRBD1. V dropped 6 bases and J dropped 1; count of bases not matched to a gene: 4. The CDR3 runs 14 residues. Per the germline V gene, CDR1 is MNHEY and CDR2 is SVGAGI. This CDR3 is CASRPGQVNYGYTF. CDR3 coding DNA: TGTGCCAGCAGACCGGGACAGGTTAACTATGGCTACACCTTC.